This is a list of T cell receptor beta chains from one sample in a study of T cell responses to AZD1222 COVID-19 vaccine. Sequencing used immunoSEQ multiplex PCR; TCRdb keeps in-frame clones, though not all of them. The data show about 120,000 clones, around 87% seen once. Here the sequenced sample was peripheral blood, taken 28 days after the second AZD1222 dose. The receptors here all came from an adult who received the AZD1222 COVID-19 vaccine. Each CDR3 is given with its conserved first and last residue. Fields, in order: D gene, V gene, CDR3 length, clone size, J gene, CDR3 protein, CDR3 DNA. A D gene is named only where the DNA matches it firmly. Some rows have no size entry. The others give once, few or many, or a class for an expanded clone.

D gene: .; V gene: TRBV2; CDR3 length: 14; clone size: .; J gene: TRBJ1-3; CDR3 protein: CASSGQNLRNTIYF; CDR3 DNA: TGTGCCAGCAGTGGACAGAACCTGAGAAACACCATATATTTT
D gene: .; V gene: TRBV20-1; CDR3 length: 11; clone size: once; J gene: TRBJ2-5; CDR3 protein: CSATHQETQYF; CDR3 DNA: TGCAGTGCTACGCACCAAGAGACCCAGTACTTC
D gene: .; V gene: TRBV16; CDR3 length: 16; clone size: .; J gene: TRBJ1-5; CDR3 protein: CASSQCRGEGCQPQHF; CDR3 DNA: TGTGCCAGCAGCCAATGTCGAGGGGAAGGGTGCCAGCCCCAGCATTTT
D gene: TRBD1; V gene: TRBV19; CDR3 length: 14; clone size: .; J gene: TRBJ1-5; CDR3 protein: CASRDRGRIQPQHF; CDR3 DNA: TGTGCCAGTAGGGACAGGGGGCGCATTCAGCCCCAGCATTTT
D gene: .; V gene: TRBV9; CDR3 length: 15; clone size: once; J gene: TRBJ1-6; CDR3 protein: CASSVESDPYSPLHF; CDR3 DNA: TGTGCCAGCAGCGTAGAGAGTGACCCTTATTCACCCCTCCACTTT
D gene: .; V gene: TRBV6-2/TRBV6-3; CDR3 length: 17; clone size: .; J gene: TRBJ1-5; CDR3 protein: CASSYSGGIYSNQPQHF; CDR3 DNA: TGTGCCAGCAGTTACTCGGGAGGGATCTATAGCAATCAGCCCCAGCATTTT
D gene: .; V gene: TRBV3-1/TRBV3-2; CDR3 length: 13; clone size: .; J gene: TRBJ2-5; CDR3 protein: CASSQAAEETQYF; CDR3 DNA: TGTGCCAGCAGCCAAGCGGCAGAAGAGACCCAGTACTTC
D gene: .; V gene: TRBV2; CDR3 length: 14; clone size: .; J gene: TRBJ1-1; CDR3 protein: CASSVEMENTEAFF; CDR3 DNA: TGTGCCAGCAGTGTAGAGATGGAGAACACTGAAGCTTTCTTT
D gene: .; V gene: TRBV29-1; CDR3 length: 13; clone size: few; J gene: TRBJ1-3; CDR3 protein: CSVATVSGNTIYF; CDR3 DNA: TGCAGCGTTGCTACGGTCTCTGGAAACACCATATATTTT
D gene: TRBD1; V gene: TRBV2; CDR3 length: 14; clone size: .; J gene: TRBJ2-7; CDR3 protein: CASTRTGGSYEQYF; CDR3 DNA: TGTGCCAGCACTCGGACAGGGGGCTCCTACGAGCAGTACTTC
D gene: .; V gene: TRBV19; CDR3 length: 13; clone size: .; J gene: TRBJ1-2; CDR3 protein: CASSIAQYGGYTF; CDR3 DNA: TGTGCCAGTAGTATAGCCCAGTACGGCGGCTACACCTTC
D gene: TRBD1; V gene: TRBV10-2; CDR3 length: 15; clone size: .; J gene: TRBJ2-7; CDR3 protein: CASSELGQGAYEQYF; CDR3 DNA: TGCGCCAGCAGTGAGTTGGGACAGGGGGCCTACGAGCAGTACTTC
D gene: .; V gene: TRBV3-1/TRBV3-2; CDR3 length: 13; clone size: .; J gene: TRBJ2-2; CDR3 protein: CASRQLTDRELFF; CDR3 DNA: TGTGCCAGCAGACAACTAACTGACCGGGAGCTGTTTTTT
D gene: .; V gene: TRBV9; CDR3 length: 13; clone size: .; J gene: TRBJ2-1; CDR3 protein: CASSPHVDGEQFF; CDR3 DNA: TGTGCCAGCAGCCCCCATGTGGACGGTGAGCAGTTCTTC
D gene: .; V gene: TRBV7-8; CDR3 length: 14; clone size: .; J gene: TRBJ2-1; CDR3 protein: CASSLGLHDNEQFF; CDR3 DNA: TGTGCCAGCAGCTTAGGCTTACACGACAATGAGCAGTTCTTC
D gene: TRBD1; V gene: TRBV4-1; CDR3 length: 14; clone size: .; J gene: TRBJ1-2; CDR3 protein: CASSQDRGIGGYTF; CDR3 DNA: TGCGCCAGCAGCCAGGACAGGGGGATAGGGGGCTACACCTTC
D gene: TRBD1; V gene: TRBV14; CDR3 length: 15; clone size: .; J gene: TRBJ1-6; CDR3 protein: CASSPRQGANSPLHF; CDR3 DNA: TGTGCCAGCAGCCCTCGACAGGGGGCTAATTCACCCCTCCACTTT
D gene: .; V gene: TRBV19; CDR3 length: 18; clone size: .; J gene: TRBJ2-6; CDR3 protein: CASRAGRPGPRGANVLTF; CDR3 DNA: TGTGCCAGTAGAGCGGGCCGGCCGGGACCGAGGGGGGCCAACGTCCTGACTTTC
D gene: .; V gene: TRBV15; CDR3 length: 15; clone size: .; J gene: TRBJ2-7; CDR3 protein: CATSRDPGVGYEQYF; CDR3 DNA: TGTGCCACCAGCAGAGATCCGGGGGTCGGGTACGAGCAGTACTTC
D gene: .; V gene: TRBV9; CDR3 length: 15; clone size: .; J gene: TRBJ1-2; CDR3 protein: CASSVGTGELGGYTF; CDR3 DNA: TGTGCCAGCAGCGTGGGAACCGGCGAACTTGGGGGCTACACCTTC
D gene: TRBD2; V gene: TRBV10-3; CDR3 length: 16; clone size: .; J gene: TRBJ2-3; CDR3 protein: CAISDLAGGPSDTQYF; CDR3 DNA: TGTGCCATCAGTGATTTAGCGGGGGGGCCATCGGATACGCAGTATTTT
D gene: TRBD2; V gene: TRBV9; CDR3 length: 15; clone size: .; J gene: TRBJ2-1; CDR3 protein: CASSLTSGAYNEQFF; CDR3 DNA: TGTGCCAGCAGTCTAACTAGCGGGGCCTACAATGAGCAGTTCTTC
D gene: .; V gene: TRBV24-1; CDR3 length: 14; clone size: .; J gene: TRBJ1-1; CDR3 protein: CATSDGALNTEAFF; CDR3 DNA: TGTGCCACCAGTGATGGCGCGTTGAACACTGAAGCTTTCTTT
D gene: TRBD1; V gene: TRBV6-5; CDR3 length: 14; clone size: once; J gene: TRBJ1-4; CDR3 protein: CASSRDRGGEKLFF; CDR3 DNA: TGTGCCAGCAGCCGGGACAGGGGAGGTGAAAAACTGTTTTTT
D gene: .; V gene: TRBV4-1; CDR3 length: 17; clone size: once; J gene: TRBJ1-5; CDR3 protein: CASSQVQGISSNQPQHF; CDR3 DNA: TGCGCCAGCAGCCAAGTTCAGGGGATTTCTAGCAATCAGCCCCAGCATTTT
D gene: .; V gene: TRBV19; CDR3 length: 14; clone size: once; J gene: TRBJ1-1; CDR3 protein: CASSIRGRGTEAFF; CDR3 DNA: TGTGCCAGTAGTATAAGGGGCAGGGGCACTGAAGCTTTCTTT
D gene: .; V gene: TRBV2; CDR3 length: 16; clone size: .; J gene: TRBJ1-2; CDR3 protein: CASSAGGSIFNYGYTF; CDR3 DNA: TGTGCCAGCAGTGCTGGCGGGTCGATATTTAACTATGGCTACACCTTC
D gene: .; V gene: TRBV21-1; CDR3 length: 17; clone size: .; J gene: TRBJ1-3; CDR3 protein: CASSKGATGDSGNTIYF; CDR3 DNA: TGTGCCAGCAGCAAAGGGGCTACAGGTGACTCTGGAAACACCATATATTTT
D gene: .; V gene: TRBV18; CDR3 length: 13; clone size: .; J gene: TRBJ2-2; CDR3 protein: CASSPPGTGELFF; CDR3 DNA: TGTGCCAGCTCACCACCCGGCACCGGGGAGCTGTTTTTT
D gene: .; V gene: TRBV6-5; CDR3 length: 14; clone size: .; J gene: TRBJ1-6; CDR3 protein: CATKRQEGGSPLHF; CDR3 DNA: TGTGCCACCAAGAGACAGGAGGGGGGATCACCCCTCCACTTT
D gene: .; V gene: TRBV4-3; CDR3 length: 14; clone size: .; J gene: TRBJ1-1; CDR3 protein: CASSQGTQNTEAFF; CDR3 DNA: TGCGCCAGCAGCCAAGGGACCCAGAACACTGAAGCTTTCTTT
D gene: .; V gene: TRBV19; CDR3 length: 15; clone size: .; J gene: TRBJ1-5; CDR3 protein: CASTRGAGGNQPQHF; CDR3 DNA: TGTGCCAGTACACGGGGGGCAGGGGGCAATCAGCCCCAGCATTTT
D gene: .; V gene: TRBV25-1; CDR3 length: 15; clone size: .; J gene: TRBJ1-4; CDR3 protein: CASSPWTATTEKLFF; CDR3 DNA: TGTGCCAGCAGTCCCTGGACCGCTACCACTGAAAAACTGTTTTTT
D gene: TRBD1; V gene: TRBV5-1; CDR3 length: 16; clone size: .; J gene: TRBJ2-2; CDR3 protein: CASSLSGGQRTGELFF; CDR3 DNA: TGCGCCAGCAGCCTGTCAGGGGGCCAGCGCACCGGGGAGCTGTTTTTT
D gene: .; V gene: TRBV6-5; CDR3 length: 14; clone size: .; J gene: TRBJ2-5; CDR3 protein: CASTKVGGRETQYF; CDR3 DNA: TGTGCCAGCACTAAAGTGGGGGGTCGAGAGACCCAGTACTTC
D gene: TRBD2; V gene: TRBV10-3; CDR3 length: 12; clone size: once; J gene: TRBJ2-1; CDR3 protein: CAISGSGYEQFF; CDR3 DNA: TGTGCCATCAGCGGTAGCGGGTATGAGCAGTTCTTC
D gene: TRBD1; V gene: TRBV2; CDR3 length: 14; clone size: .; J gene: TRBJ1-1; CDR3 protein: CATSGQGRGAEAFF; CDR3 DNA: TGTGCCACCAGCGGACAGGGAAGAGGGGCTGAAGCTTTCTTT
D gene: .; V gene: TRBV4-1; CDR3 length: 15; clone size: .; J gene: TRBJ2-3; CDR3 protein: CASSQAWVGADTQYF; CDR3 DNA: TGCGCCAGCAGCCAAGCTTGGGTCGGGGCAGATACGCAGTATTTT
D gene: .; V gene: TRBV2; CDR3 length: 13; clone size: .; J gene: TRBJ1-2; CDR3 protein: CASSGRLGYGYTF; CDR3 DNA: TGTGCCAGCAGTGGTCGACTAGGCTATGGCTACACCTTC
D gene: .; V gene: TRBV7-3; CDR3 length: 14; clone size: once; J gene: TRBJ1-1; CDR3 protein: CASSFGAGNTEAFF; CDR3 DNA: TGTGCCAGCAGCTTCGGGGCAGGGAACACTGAAGCTTTCTTT
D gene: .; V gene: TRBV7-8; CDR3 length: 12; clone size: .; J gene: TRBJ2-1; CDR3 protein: CASIRGSEEQFF; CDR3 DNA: TGTGCCAGCATCAGGGGTTCCGAGGAGCAGTTCTTC
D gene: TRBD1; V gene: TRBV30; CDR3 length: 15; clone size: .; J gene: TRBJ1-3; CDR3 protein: CAWRLGGFSGNTIYF; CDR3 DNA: TGTGCCTGGAGGCTAGGGGGCTTCTCTGGAAACACCATATATTTT
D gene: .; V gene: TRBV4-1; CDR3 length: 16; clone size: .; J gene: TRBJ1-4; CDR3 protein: CASSRYSTGPYEKLFF; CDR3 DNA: TGCGCCAGCAGCCGATACTCGACAGGACCCTATGAAAAACTGTTTTTT
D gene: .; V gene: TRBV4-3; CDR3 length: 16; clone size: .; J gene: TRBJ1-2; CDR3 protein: CASSQDRVGRSHGYTF; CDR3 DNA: TGCGCCAGCAGCCAAGATCGAGTCGGCAGGTCGCATGGCTACACCTTC
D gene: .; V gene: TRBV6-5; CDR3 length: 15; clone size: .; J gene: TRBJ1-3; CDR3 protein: CASSYSRRGVGTIYF; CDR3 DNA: TGTGCCAGCAGTTACTCTCGGCGGGGGGTCGGCACCATATATTTT
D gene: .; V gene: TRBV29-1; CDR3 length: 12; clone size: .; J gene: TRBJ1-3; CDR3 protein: CSVKASGNTIYF; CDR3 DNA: TGCAGCGTTAAGGCCTCTGGAAACACCATATATTTT
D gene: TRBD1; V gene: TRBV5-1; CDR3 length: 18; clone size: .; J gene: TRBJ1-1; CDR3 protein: CASSLGVGQGVTNTEAFF; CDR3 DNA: TGCGCCAGCAGCTTGGGAGTGGGACAGGGGGTGACGAACACTGAAGCTTTCTTT
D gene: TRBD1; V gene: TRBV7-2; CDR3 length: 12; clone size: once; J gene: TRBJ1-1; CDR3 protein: CASSSGTGWSFF; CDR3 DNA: TGTGCCAGCAGCTCCGGGACAGGGTGGTCTTTCTTT
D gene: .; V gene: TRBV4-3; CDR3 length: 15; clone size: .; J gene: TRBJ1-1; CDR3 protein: CASSQDITVNTEAFF; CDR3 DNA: TGCGCCAGCAGCCAAGATATAACAGTGAACACTGAAGCTTTCTTT
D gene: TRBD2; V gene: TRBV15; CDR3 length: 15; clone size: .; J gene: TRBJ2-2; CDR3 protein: CATSSGTSGAGELFF; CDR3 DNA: TGTGCCACCAGCAGTGGGACTAGCGGGGCCGGGGAGCTGTTTTTT
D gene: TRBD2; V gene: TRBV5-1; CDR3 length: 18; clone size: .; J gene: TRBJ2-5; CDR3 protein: CASSRGSSGGQPGETQYF; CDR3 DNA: TGCGCCAGCAGCCGCGGATCTAGCGGGGGCCAACCGGGGGAGACCCAGTACTTC
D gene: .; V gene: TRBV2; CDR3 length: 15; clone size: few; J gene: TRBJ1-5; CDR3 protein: CASSDGSPSNQPQHF; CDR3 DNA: TGTGCCAGCAGTGACGGGTCCCCCAGCAATCAGCCCCAGCATTTT
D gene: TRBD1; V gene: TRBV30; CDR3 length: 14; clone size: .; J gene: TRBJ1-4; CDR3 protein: CAWSRQGAREKLFF; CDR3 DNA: TGTGCCTGGAGTAGACAGGGGGCCCGCGAAAAACTGTTTTTT
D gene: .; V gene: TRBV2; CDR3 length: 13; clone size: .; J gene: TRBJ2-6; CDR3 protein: CASSLPGANVLTF; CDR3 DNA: TGTGCCAGCAGTCTCCCTGGGGCCAACGTCCTGACTTTC